The 4 T cell receptor beta chains in this list originate from one sample, sequenced in a study of PD-1 blockade in classical Hodgkin lymphoma. Libraries were prepared by immunoSEQ multiplex PCR; TCRdb keeps only in-frame clonotypes and omits some of them. The top ten hold 0.25% of the sample, which has around 20,000 clones, 89% seen once. Described time point: newly diagnosed, previously untreated cHL patient sample. Purification of CD4+ T cells from thawed PBMCs was performed via magnetic negative selection. Sequenced input: CD4+ T cells from blood. The receptor source for this set is a human donor with classical Hodgkin lymphoma.

This rearrangement joins TRBV9 to TRBJ2-5; perhaps TRBD2 as D (6 bases). CDR3 length: 15 amino acids. The V and J ends lost 1 base and 5 bases respectively, with 15 bases between them. The germline gives CDR1 SGDLS, CDR2 YYNGEE. CDR3 region: CASSVRLGAGETQYF. For the CDR3, the DNA is TGTGCCAGCAGCGTACGGCTAGGGGCGGGGGAGACCCAGTACTTC.

The rearrangement uses TRBV27 and TRBJ2-3; TRBD2 matches at 7 bases. The CDR3 contains 17 residues. Unmatched junction bases numbered 11, after V lost 3 bases and J lost 2 bases. Germline CDR1 is MNHEY and CDR2 is SMNVEV (reference sequence). CDR3: CASSFTPVAGVTDTQYF. In DNA, the CDR3 is TGTGCCAGCAGTTTTACCCCCGTGGCGGGGGTCACAGATACGCAGTATTTT.

The rearrangement uses TRBV6-4 and TRBJ2-1, with a weak D call TRBD1 (6 bases). With 6 bases removed from V and 6 bases from J, the gap between germline ends came to 15 bases. CDR1 and CDR2 from the germline V gene are MRHNA and SNTAGT. The CDR3 is made up of 14 amino acids. CDR3 amino acids: CASSGQINSNEQFF. The CDR3 DNA reads TGTGCCAGCAGCGGACAGATCAACAGCAATGAGCAGTTCTTC.

The V and J genes are TRBV5-1 and TRBJ2-5; no firm D call. The V end lost 4 bases, the J end lost 4 bases, and 14 bases lay between the germline ends. The CDR3 is 14 residues long. Germline-derived CDR1 and CDR2 are SGHRS and YFSETQ. The CDR3: CASSPKDPIETQYF. In DNA form, the CDR3 reads TGCGCCAGCAGCCCGAAGGACCCTATAGAGACCCAGTACTTC.